This TCR beta chain was recovered during a study of T cells in localized non-small cell lung cancer. Study findings and constraints: The highest T cell clonality was in uninvolved adjacent lung, above tumor. Appearances in adjacent lung were noted for a median 57 of the top 100 tumor clones. The study sequenced only one region of the tumor. As a result, intratumor heterogeneity could not be excluded and remains possible.

With respect to this clone: Antigen unknown.

J lost 0 bases, V lost 4 bases, and 6 bases had no gene match. Germline lookup yields CDR1 SGHDT and CDR2 YYEEEE. The CDR3 is 17 residues long. TCRdb's table, derived via immunoSEQ multiplex PCR, lists solely in-frame clones and lacks some. In the table there are nearly 25,000 clones, 92% of which are singletons. The sample was peripheral blood, taken before any cancer treatment. This TCR was sampled from a woman aged 35-75 years with stage I lung adenocarcinoma. The chain has TRBV5-6 and TRBJ2-7; TRBD2 aligns across 14 bases. DNA of the CDR3: TGTGCCAGCAGCCCCGGACTAGCGGGAGGATCCTCCTACGAGCAGTACTTC. Its protein product is CASSPGLAGGSSYEQYF.